This T cell receptor (beta chain) originates from a study of blood T cell repertoires in COVID-19. This clone appeared once. Study processing details: Scientists estimated how many nucleated cells there were by amplifying reference gene primers. TCRdb's table, derived via immunoSEQ multiplex PCR, lists solely in-frame clones and lacks some. D and trimming come from the DNA, and the V and J calls and clone size come from that table. Among some 300,000 clones listed, 85% to 90% were seen once. The study recruited people aged about 18 to 90 years across around 23 US areas. The receptor was isolated from a woman aged 25 to 39 who had recovered from COVID-19. Sample: PBMCs or T cells enriched from blood (not recorded which).

DNA of the CDR3: TGTGCCAGCAGCTTAGGAGTAGCGGCTAGCACAGATACGCAGTATTTT. Translation gives CASSLGVAASTDTQYF. V usage is TRBV11-2 and J usage is TRBJ2-3; tentatively, D is TRBD2 (6 bases). The CDR3 runs 16 residues. Germline V gene data show CDR1 as SGHAT and CDR2 as FQNNGV. Between the trimmed V and J ends, which lost 1 base and 0 bases, there was a span of 11 bases. The whole variable domain, remainder taken from reference TRBV11-2 and TRBJ2-3, is EAGVAQSPRYKIIEKRQSVAFWCNPISGHATLYWYQQILGQGPKLLIQFQNNGVVDDSQLPKDRFSAERLKGVDSTLKIQPAKLEDSAVYLCASSLGVAASTDTQYFGPGTRLTVL.